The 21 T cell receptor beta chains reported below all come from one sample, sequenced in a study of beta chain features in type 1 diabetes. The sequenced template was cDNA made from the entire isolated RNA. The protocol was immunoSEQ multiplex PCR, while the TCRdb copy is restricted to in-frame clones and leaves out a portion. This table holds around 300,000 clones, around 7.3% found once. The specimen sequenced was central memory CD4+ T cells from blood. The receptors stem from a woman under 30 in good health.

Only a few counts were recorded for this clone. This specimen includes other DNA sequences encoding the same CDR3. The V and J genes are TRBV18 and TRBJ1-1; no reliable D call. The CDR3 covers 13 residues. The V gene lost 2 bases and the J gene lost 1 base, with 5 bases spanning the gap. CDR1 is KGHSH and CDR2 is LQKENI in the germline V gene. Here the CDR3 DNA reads TGTGCCAGCTCACCAAACTCGAACACTGAAGCTTTCTTT. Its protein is CASSPNSNTEAFF. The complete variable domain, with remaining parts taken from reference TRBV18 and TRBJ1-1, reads NAGVMQNPRHLVRRRGQEARLRCSPMKGHSHVYWYRQLPEEGLKFMVYLQKENIIDESGMPKERFSAEFPKEGPSILRIQQVVRGDSAAYFCASSPNSNTEAFFGQGTRLTVV.

The CDR3 region is CASSSTGTGHRELFF. The CDR3 DNA reads TGCGCCAGCAGCTCAACCGGGACAGGGCATAGGGAGCTGTTTTTT. This chain joins TRBV5-1 and TRBJ2-2; 9 nucleotides match TRBD1. Unmatched junction bases numbered 9, after V lost 3 bases and J lost 9 bases. CDR3 size: 15 residues. Germline loops: CDR1 SGHRS, CDR2 YFSETQ.

The CDR3 sequence is CASSSPPRGGTAGANVLTF. CDR3 DNA: TGTGCCAGTAGTTCCCCGCCCCGGGGGGGTACCGCTGGGGCCAACGTCCTGACTTTC. This chain links TRBV19 with TRBJ2-6, with 8 bases identical to TRBD2. V trimming: 5 bases; J trimming: 2 bases; junction bases outside the gene matches: 14. The CDR3 runs to 19 residues. From germline, CDR1 is LNHDA and CDR2 SQIVND (reference sequence).

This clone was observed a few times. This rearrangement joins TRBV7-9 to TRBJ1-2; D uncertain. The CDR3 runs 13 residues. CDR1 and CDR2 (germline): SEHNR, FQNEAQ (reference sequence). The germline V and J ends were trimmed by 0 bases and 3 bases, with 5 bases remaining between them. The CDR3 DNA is TGTGCCAGCAGCTTAGCGGCCTACTATGGCTACACCTTC. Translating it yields CASSLAAYYGYTF. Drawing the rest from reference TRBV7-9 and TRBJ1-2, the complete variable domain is DTGVSQNPRHKITKRGQNVTFRCDPISEHNRLYWYRQTLGQGPEFLTYFQNEAQLEKSRLLSDRFSAERPKGSFSTLEIQRTEQGDSAMYLCASSLAAYYGYTFGSGTRLTVV.

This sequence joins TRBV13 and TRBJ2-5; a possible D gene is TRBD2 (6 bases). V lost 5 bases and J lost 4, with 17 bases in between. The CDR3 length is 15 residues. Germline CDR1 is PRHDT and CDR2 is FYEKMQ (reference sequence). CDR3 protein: CASSRGTPTGETQYF. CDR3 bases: TGTGCCAGCAGCCGCGGGACGCCGACGGGAGAGACCCAGTACTTC.

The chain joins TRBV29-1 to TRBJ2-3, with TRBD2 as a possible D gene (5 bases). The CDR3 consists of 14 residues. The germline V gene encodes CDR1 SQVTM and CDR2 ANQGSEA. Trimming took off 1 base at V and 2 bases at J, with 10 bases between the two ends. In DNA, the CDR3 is TGCAGCGTTGAAGCGGGGTTAAACACAGATACGCAGTATTTT. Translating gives CSVEAGLNTDTQYF.

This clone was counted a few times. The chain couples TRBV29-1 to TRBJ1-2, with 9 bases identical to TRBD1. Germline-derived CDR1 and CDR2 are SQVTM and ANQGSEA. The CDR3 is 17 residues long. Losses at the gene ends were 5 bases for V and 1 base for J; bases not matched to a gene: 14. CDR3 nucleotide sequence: TGCAGCGTTCTTTCGACCTTTGGACAGGGGAGTAACTATGGCTACACCTTC. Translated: CSVLSTFGQGSNYGYTF.

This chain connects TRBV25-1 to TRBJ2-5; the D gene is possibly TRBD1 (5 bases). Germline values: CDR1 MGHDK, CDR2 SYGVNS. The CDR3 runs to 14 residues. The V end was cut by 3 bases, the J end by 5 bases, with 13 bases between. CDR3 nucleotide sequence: TGTGCCAGCAGTGACAGACAGAGGCTCGAGACCCAGTACTTC. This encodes CASSDRQRLETQYF.

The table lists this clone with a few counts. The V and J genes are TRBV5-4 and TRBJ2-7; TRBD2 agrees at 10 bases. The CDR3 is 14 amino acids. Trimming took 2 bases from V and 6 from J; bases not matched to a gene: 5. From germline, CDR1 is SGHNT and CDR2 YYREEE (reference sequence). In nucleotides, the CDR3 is TGTGCCAGCAGCTTAGGTAGCGGGAGGAGCGAGCAGTACTTC. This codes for CASSLGSGRSEQYF.

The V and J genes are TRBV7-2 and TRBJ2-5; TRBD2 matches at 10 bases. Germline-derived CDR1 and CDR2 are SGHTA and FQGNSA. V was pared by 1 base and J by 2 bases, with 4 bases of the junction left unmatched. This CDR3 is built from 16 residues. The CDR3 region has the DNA TGTGCCAGCAGCTTAGGGTGGACTAGCGGTCAAGAGACCCAGTACTTC. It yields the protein CASSLGWTSGQETQYF.

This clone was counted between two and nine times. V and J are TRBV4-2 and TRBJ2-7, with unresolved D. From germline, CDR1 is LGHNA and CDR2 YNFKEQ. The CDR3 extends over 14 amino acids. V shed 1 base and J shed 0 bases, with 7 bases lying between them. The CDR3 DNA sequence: TGTGCCAGCAGCCAAGTGGGCAGCTCCTACGAGCAGTACTTC. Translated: CASSQVGSSYEQYF.

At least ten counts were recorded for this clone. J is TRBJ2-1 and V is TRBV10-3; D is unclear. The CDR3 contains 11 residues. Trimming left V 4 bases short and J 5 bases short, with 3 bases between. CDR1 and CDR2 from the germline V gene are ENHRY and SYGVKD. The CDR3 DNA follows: TGTGCCATCAGTGGGGACAATGAGCAGTTCTTC. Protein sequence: CAISGDNEQFF.

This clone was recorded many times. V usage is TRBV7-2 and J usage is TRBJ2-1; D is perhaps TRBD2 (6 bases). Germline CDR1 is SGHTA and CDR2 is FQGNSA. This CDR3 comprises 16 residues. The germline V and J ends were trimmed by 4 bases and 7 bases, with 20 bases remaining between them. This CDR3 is CASSSGVVAGPNEQFF. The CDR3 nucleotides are TGTGCCAGCAGCTCGGGGGTGGTCGCGGGCCCGAATGAGCAGTTCTTC.

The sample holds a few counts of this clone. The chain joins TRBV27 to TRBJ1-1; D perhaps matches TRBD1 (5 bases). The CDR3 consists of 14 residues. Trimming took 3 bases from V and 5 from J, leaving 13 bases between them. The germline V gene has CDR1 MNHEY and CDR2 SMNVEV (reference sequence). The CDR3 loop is CASSLNVQGTEAFF. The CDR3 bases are TGTGCCAGCAGTTTGAACGTCCAGGGTACTGAAGCTTTCTTT.

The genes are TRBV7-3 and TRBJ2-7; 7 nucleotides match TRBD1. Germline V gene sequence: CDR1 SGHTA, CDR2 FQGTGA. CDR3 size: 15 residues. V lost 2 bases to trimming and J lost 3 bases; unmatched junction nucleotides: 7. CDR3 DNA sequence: TGTGCCAGCAGCTTAGTGAGAGGGGGCGACTACGAGCAGTACTTC. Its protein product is CASSLVRGGDYEQYF.

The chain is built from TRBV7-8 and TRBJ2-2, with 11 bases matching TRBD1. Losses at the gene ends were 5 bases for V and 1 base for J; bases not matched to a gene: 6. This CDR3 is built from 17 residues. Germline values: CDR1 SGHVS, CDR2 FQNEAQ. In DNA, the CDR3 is TGTGCCAGCAGCACTCGAGGGACAGGGGGGAACACCGGGGAGCTGTTTTTT. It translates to CASSTRGTGGNTGELFF.

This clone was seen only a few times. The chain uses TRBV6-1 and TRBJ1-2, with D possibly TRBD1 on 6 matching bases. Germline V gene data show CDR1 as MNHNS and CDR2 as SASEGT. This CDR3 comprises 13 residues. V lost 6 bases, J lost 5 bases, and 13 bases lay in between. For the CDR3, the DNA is TGTGCCAGCAGCGCCTCGGGGGCTTATGGCTACACCTTC. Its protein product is CASSASGAYGYTF.

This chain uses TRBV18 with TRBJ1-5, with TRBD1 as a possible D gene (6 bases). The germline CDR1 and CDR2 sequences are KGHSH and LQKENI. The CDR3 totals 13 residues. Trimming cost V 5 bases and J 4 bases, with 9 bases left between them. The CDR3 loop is CASSSGVNQPQHF. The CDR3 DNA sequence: TGTGCCAGCTCATCAGGGGTTAATCAGCCCCAGCATTTT.

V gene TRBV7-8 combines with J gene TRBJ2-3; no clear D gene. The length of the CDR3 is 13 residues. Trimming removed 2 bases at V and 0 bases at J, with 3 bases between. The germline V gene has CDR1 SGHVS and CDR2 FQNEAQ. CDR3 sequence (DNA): TGTGCCAGCAGCTTAATGAGCACAGATACGCAGTATTTT. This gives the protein CASSLMSTDTQYF.

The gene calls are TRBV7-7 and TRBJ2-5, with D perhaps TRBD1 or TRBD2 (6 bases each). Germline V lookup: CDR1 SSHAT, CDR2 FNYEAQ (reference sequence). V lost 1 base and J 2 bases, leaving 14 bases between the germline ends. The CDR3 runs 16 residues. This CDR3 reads CASSLVAGDFQETQYF. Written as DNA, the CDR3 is TGTGCCAGCAGCTTAGTGGCAGGGGACTTTCAAGAGACCCAGTACTTC.

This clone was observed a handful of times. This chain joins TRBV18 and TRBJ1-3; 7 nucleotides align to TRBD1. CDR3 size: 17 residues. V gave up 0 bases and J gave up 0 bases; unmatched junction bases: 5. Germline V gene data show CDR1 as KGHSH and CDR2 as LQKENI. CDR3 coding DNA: TGTGCCAGCTCACCACCGGGACAGTTGAGCTCTGGAAACACCATATATTTT. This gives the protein CASSPPGQLSSGNTIYF.